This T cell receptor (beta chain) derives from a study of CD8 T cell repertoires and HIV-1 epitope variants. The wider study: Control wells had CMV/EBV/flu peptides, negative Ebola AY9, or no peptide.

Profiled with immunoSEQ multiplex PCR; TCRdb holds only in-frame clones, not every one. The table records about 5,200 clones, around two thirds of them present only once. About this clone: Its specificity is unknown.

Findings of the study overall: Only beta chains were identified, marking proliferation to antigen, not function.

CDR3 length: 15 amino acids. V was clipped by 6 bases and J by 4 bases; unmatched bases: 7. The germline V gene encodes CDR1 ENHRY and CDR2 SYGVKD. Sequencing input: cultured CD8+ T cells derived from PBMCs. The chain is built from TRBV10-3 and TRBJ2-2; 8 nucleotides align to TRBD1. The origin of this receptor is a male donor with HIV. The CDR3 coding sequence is TGTGCCATCAGCGGGGACAGGAGGTCCACCGGGGAGCTGTTTTTT. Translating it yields CAISGDRRSTGELFF.